A selection of T cell receptor beta chains follows, all from one sample in a study of cytomegalovirus exposure and HLA in healthy donors. The table came from immunoSEQ multiplex PCR; TCRdb's copy has only in-frame clones and leaves some out. Seen here are around 140,000 clones, roughly three fifths observed once, and the top ten hold 2.4%. The specimen sequenced was PBMCs. Receptor source: a woman between 40 and 55 years old in good health and CMV-seronegative. The CDR3 runs from the conserved cysteine through the conserved F or W. A D gene is named only where the DNA matches it firmly. Clone size is given for some rows only: seen once, a few or many times, or a class if the clone is expanded.

len: 16
j_gene: TRBJ1-1
d_gene: NA
abundance: NA
v_gene: TRBV9
CDR3nt: TGTGCCAGCAGCGTAGCTTATGACAGATTGAACACTGAAGCTTTCTTT
CDR3aa: CASSVAYDRLNTEAFF

len: 11
j_gene: TRBJ2-7
d_gene: NA
abundance: NA
v_gene: TRBV6-5
CDR3nt: TGTGCCAGCGGTTCAGGGTACGAGCAGTACTTC
CDR3aa: CASGSGYEQYF

len: 13
j_gene: TRBJ1-1
d_gene: NA
abundance: NA
v_gene: TRBV19
CDR3nt: TGTGCCAGTTCCCAGGGGAGGAACACTGAAGCTTTCTTT
CDR3aa: CASSQGRNTEAFF

len: 13
j_gene: TRBJ1-5
d_gene: NA
abundance: few
v_gene: TRBV6-5
CDR3nt: TGTGCCAGCAGTTACTCGGCAGGGCTGCCCCAGCATTTT
CDR3aa: CASSYSAGLPQHF

len: 14
j_gene: TRBJ1-2
d_gene: NA
abundance: NA
v_gene: TRBV6-6
CDR3nt: TGTGCCAGCAGTTACAACACCATTAACTATGGCTACACCTTC
CDR3aa: CASSYNTINYGYTF

len: 14
j_gene: TRBJ1-5
d_gene: NA
abundance: once
v_gene: TRBV30
CDR3nt: TGTGCCTGGAGCCCGGACACCTTAAATCAGCCCCAGCATTTT
CDR3aa: CAWSPDTLNQPQHF

len: 14
j_gene: TRBJ2-2
d_gene: NA
abundance: NA
v_gene: TRBV27
CDR3nt: TGTGCCAGCACCTCGGGTCATGTCACCGGGGAGCTGTTTTTT
CDR3aa: CASTSGHVTGELFF

len: 15
j_gene: TRBJ1-2
d_gene: TRBD1
abundance: NA
v_gene: TRBV4-3
CDR3nt: TGCGCCAGCAGCCAACCGGGACAGGGACACTATGGCTACACCTTC
CDR3aa: CASSQPGQGHYGYTF

len: 13
j_gene: TRBJ1-3
d_gene: NA
abundance: NA
v_gene: TRBV6-1
CDR3nt: TGTGCCAGCGCACGGACAGAGGGAAACACCATATATTTT
CDR3aa: CASARTEGNTIYF

len: 17
j_gene: TRBJ1-3
d_gene: NA
abundance: NA
v_gene: TRBV18
CDR3nt: TGTGCCAGCTCACCATGGGCAGGGGCCAACTCTGGAAACACCATATATTTT
CDR3aa: CASSPWAGANSGNTIYF

len: 17
j_gene: TRBJ1-2
d_gene: TRBD1
abundance: NA
v_gene: TRBV9
CDR3nt: TGTGCCAGCAGCGTAGAGGGATTGAGGGGACAGGACTATGGCTACACCTTC
CDR3aa: CASSVEGLRGQDYGYTF

len: 14
j_gene: TRBJ2-5
d_gene: NA
abundance: NA
v_gene: TRBV21-1
CDR3nt: TGTGCCAGCAGCAATCGGACAGGGGTCGAGACCCAGTACTTC
CDR3aa: CASSNRTGVETQYF

len: 14
j_gene: TRBJ1-1
d_gene: NA
abundance: few
v_gene: TRBV6-5
CDR3nt: TGTGCCAGCAGCCTTTCAGGGAACGAGGCTGAAGCTTTCTTT
CDR3aa: CASSLSGNEAEAFF

len: 15
j_gene: TRBJ2-3
d_gene: TRBD1
abundance: NA
v_gene: TRBV5-1
CDR3nt: TGCGCCAGCAGCTTGGGTACAGGGGGCACAGATACGCAGTATTTT
CDR3aa: CASSLGTGGTDTQYF

len: 16
j_gene: TRBJ2-5
d_gene: TRBD2
abundance: few
v_gene: TRBV4-1
CDR3nt: TGCGCCAGCAGGGGTCTTAGCGGGGCCCTAGGGGGGACCCAGTACTTC
CDR3aa: CASRGLSGALGGTQYF

len: 14
j_gene: TRBJ2-7
d_gene: NA
abundance: NA
v_gene: TRBV4-1
CDR3nt: TGCGCCAGCAGCCAAGATCGAGGGGGATACGAGCAGTACTTC
CDR3aa: CASSQDRGGYEQYF

len: 14
j_gene: TRBJ1-1
d_gene: TRBD1
abundance: NA
v_gene: TRBV7-9
CDR3nt: TGTGCCAGCAGCTTCAGGGGGCGCGGGACTGAAGCTTTCTTT
CDR3aa: CASSFRGRGTEAFF

len: 14
j_gene: TRBJ2-7
d_gene: TRBD1
abundance: few
v_gene: TRBV5-6
CDR3nt: TGTGCCAGCAGCTTCCGGACAGGGAGCTACGAGCAGTACTTC
CDR3aa: CASSFRTGSYEQYF

len: 16
j_gene: TRBJ2-7
d_gene: NA
abundance: NA
v_gene: TRBV7-9
CDR3nt: TGTGCCAGCAGCAGGTCCCTCCTCACAGATACCTACGAGCAGTACTTC
CDR3aa: CASSRSLLTDTYEQYF

len: 15
j_gene: TRBJ2-6
d_gene: TRBD1
abundance: NA
v_gene: TRBV5-1
CDR3nt: TGCGCCAGCAGCCCTGGACAGGGAAGGGCCAACGTCCTGACTTTC
CDR3aa: CASSPGQGRANVLTF

len: 15
j_gene: TRBJ1-4
d_gene: TRBD1
abundance: NA
v_gene: TRBV2
CDR3nt: TGTGCCAGCAGTGCACAGGGGTCATCTAATGAAAAACTGTTTTTT
CDR3aa: CASSAQGSSNEKLFF

len: 12
j_gene: TRBJ1-5
d_gene: NA
abundance: NA
v_gene: TRBV6-6
CDR3nt: TGTGCCAGCACTAATAGCAATCAGCCCCAGCATTTT
CDR3aa: CASTNSNQPQHF

len: 17
j_gene: TRBJ1-6
d_gene: NA
abundance: NA
v_gene: TRBV30
CDR3nt: TGTGCCTGGAGTGTAAATGTAGGGAGCTCCTATAATTCACCCCTCCACTTT
CDR3aa: CAWSVNVGSSYNSPLHF

len: 15
j_gene: TRBJ1-5
d_gene: NA
abundance: NA
v_gene: TRBV19
CDR3nt: TGTGCCAGTAGTATATCCGGGTATAGCAATCAGCCCCAGCATTTT
CDR3aa: CASSISGYSNQPQHF

len: 15
j_gene: TRBJ1-1
d_gene: NA
abundance: few
v_gene: TRBV6-1
CDR3nt: TGTGCCAGCTCCAAGGGCATGGGGAGTAGCACTGAAGCTTTCTTT
CDR3aa: CASSKGMGSSTEAFF

len: 15
j_gene: TRBJ1-2
d_gene: NA
abundance: NA
v_gene: TRBV28
CDR3nt: TGTGCCACCGGTCGGGGGATTTCTTATAACTATGGCTACACCTTC
CDR3aa: CATGRGISYNYGYTF

len: 16
j_gene: TRBJ1-6
d_gene: TRBD1
abundance: NA
v_gene: TRBV6-6
CDR3nt: TGTGCCAGCAGACCCACAGGGGTGCGATGGGAATCACCCCTCCACTTT
CDR3aa: CASRPTGVRWESPLHF

len: 14
j_gene: TRBJ1-2
d_gene: TRBD1
abundance: NA
v_gene: TRBV28
CDR3nt: TGTGCCAGCAGTTTCGGGGACAGGGATCGAGGCTACACCTTC
CDR3aa: CASSFGDRDRGYTF